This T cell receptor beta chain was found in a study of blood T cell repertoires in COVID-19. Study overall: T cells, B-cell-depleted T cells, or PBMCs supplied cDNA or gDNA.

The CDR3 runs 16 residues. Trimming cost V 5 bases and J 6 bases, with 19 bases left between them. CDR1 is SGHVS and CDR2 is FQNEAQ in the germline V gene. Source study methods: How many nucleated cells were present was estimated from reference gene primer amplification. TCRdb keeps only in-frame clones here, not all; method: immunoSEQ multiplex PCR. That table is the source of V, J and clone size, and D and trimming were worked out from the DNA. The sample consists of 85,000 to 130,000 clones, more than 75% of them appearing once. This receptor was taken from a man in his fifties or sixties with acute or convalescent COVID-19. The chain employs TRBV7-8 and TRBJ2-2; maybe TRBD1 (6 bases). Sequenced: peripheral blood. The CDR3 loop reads CASSVWIGGDPGELFF. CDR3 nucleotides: TGTGCCAGCAGCGTCTGGATAGGGGGTGACCCCGGGGAGCTGTTTTTT.